This T cell receptor beta chain was sequenced for a study of human T cells and chemical hapten exposure. Each cDNA molecule in the library carried unique molecular identifiers. TCRdb redid the calling of the RACE reads with MiXCR, one entry per CDR3 protein. The sample consists of some 110,000 distinct CDR3 sequences, 12% of them appearing once. The CDR3 consists of 13 residues. CDR1 and CDR2 from the germline V gene are MNHNY and SVGAGI (reference sequence). V was shortened by 5 bases and J by 3 bases, with 8 bases between the two germline ends. This clonotype was counted ten times or more. Specified time point: pre-sensitization, week 0. Sample treatment: therapeutic diphenylcyclopropenone sensitization with weekly scalp DPC. The authors extracted total RNA from unfractionated whole blood.

This chain links TRBV6-6 with TRBJ1-5, with D unclear. The source of this sequence is a woman aged 45-60 years with alopecia areata. Some clones in this sample may be carry-over from other donors' samples. This specimen consisted of whole blood, obtained in connection with sensitization to the hapten diphenylcyclopropenone (DPC). The CDR3 coding sequence is TGTGCCAGCAGTAGTAATAACAATCAGCCCCAGCATTTT. Protein sequence: CASSSNNNQPQHF.